This T cell receptor (beta chain) stems from a study of human T cells and chemical hapten exposure. Study at large: Throughout the approximately 25-week study, diphenylcyclopropenone was applied weekly to the patients' scalps. Patients, chiefly female, had alopecia areata, totalis or universalis.

Indicated time point: patch test 1, 2 weeks after DPC sensitization. Described treatment: therapeutic diphenylcyclopropenone sensitization with weekly scalp DPC. This clonotype appeared many times. As originally analysed: Counting gave a median of approximately 97,000 TCRs per sample, with values ranging from about 20,000 to 750,000. TCRdb analysed the RACE reads with MiXCR anew, one entry per CDR3 protein. Here the V and J calls rest on TCRdb's processing, not on the authors' analysis. The table records approximately 350,000 distinct CDR3 sequences, around 6.9% of them present only once. The CDR3 sequence is 14 residues long. V lost 5 bases, J lost 7 bases, and 7 bases stayed unmatched.

Source: whole blood, taken in connection with sensitization to the hapten diphenylcyclopropenone (DPC). The J gene is TRBJ1-2, the V gene TRBV12-3 or TRBV12-4; 10 nucleotides agree with TRBD1. The sequence derives from a woman aged 18-30 years with alopecia areata. Some clones in this sample may be carry-over from other donors' samples. In nucleotides, the CDR3 is TGTGCCAGCAGTCTACGACAGGGGGCGGGTGGCTACACCTTC. It encodes CASSLRQGAGGYTF.